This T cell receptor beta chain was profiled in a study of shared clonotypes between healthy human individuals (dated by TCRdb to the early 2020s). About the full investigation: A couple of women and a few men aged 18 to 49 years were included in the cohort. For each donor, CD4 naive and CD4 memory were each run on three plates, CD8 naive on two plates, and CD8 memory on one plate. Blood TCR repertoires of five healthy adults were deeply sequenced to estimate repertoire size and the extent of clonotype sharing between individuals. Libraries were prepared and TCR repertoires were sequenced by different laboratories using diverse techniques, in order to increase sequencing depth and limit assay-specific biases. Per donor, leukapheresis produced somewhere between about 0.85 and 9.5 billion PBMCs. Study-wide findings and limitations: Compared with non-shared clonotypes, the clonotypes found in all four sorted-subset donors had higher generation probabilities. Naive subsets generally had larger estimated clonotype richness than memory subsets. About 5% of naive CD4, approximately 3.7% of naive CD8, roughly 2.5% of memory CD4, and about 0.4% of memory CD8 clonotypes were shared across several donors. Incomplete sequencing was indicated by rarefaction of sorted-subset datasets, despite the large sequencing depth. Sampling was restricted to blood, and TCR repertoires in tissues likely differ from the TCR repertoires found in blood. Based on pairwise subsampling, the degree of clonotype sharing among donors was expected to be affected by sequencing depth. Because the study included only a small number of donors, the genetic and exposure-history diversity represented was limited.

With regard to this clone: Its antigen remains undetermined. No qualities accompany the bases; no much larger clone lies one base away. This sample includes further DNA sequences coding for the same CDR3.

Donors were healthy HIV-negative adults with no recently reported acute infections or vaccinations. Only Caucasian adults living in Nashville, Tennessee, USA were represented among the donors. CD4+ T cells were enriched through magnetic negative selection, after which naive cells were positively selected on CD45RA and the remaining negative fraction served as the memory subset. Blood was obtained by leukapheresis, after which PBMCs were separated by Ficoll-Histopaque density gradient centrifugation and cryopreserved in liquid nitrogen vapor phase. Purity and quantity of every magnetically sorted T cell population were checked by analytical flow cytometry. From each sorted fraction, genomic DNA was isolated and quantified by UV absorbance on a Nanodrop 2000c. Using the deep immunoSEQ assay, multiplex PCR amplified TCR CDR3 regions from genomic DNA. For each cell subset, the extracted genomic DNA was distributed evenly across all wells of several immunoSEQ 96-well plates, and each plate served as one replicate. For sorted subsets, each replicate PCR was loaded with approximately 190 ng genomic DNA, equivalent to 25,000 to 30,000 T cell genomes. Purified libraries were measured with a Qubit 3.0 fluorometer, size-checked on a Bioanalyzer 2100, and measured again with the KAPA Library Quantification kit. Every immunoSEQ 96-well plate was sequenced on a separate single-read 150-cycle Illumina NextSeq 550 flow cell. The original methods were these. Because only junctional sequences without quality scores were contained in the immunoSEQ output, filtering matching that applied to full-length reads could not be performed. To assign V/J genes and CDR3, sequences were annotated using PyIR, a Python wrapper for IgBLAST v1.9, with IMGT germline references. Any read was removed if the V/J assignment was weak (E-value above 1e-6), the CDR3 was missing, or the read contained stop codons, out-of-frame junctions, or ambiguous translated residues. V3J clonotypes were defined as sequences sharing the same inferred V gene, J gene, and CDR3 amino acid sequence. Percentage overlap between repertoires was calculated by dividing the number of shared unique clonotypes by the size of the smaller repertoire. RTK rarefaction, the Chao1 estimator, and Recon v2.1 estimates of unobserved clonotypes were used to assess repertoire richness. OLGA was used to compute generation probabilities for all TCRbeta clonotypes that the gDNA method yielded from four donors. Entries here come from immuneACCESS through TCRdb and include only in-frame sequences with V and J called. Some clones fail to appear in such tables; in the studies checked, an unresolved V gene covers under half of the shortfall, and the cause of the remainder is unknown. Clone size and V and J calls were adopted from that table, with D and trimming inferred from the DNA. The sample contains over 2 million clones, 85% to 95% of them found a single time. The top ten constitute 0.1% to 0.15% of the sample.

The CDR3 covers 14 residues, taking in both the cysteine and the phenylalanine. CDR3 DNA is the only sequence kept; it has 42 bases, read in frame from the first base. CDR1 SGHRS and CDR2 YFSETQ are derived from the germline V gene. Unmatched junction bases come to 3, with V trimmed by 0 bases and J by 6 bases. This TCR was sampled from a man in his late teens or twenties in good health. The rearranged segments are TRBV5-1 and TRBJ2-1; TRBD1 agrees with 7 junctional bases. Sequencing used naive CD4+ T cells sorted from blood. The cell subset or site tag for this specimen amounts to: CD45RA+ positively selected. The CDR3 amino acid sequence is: CASSLGDRANEQFF. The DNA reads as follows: TGCGCCAGCAGCTTGGGAGACAGGGCCAATGAGCAGTTCTTC.